This passage covers 19 T cell receptor beta chains from one sample sequenced in a study of T cell responses to AZD1222 COVID-19 vaccine. The protocol was immunoSEQ multiplex PCR, while the TCRdb copy is restricted to in-frame clones and leaves out a portion. The table records about 130,000 clones, around 89% of them present only once. This sample comprised peripheral blood, obtained on day 0 of AZD1222 vaccination. Receptors originate from an adult in good health.

A remark on this clone: The same CDR3 is also encoded by other DNA sequences in this sample. This rearrangement joins TRBV18 to TRBJ1-1, with unresolved D. The CDR3 runs 13 residues. From germline, CDR1 is KGHSH and CDR2 LQKENI. V lost 5 bases to trimming and J lost 1 base, with 8 bases between them. The DNA of the CDR3 is TGTGCCAGCTCAAGAGGAGAGAACACTGAAGCTTTCTTT. Its translation: CASSRGENTEAFF.

The chain carries TRBV7-9 and TRBJ2-6; D may be TRBD1 or TRBD2 (5 bases each). Trimming shortened V by 5 bases and J by 1 base, and 9 bases separated the two germline ends. The germline gives CDR1 SEHNR, CDR2 FQNEAQ (reference sequence). The CDR3 consists of 15 residues. The CDR3 spells CASSAGASGANVLTF. The CDR3 bases are TGTGCCAGCAGCGCCGGGGCGTCTGGGGCCAACGTCCTGACTTTC. The entire variable domain, with the rest obtained from reference TRBV7-9 and TRBJ2-6, is as follows: DTGVSQNPRHKITKRGQNVTFRCDPISEHNRLYWYRQTLGQGPEFLTYFQNEAQLEKSRLLSDRFSAERPKGSFSTLEIQRTEQGDSAMYLCASSAGASGANVLTFGAGSRLTVL.

The chain has TRBV28 and TRBJ1-1; D uncertain. The CDR3 runs to 15 residues. Trimming cost V 8 bases and J 0 bases, with 16 bases left between them. The germline V gene encodes CDR1 MDHEN and CDR2 SYDVKM. The chain's CDR3 is CASSSSGDLNTEAFF. The CDR3 coding sequence is TGTGCCAGCTCCTCGTCCGGAGACTTGAACACTGAAGCTTTCTTT. The entire variable domain, with the rest obtained from reference TRBV28 and TRBJ1-1, is as follows: DVKVTQSSRYLVKRTGEKVFLECVQDMDHENMFWYRQDPGLGLRLIYFSYDVKMKEKGDIPEGYSVSREKKERFSLILESASTNQTSMYLCASSSSGDLNTEAFFGQGTRLTVV.

This clone was recorded a few times. V and J are TRBV5-3 and TRBJ1-5; D possibly corresponds to TRBD1 (6 bases). TRBV5-3 has ORF status, its function being uncertain. CDR3 length equals 14 residues. V lost 4 bases to trimming and J lost 10 bases, with 18 bases between them. The CDR3 DNA is TGTGCCAGAAGCCTAGAGGATCGAGGGGGTCCCCAGCATTTT. Translated, it gives CARSLEDRGGPQHF.

The rearrangement links TRBV7-9 to TRBJ2-5; either TRBD1 or TRBD2 may supply D (5 bases each). The germline V gene encodes CDR1 SEHNR and CDR2 FQNEAQ (reference sequence). V was clipped by 2 bases and J by 9 bases, with 16 bases between them. This CDR3 is built from 14 residues. CDR3 nucleotide sequence: TGTGCCAGCAGCTTAATTTGGGGCCTGGGGGCCCAGTACTTC. As protein: CASSLIWGLGAQYF.

The V gene is TRBV6-4, the J gene TRBJ1-4; D is perhaps TRBD1 (5 bases). The CDR3 consists of 12 residues. V lost 6 bases to trimming and J lost 10 bases, with 12 bases between them. CDR1 MRHNA and CDR2 SNTAGT come from the germline V gene. This CDR3 reads CASSTQGRKLFF. The CDR3 bases are TGTGCCAGCAGCACTCAGGGACGAAAACTGTTTTTT.

The gene calls are TRBV30 and TRBJ1-1; D is perhaps TRBD1 (5 bases). V gave up 2 bases and J gave up 7 bases, with 20 bases separating them. This CDR3 has 15 residues. Germline V gene sequence: CDR1 GTSNPN, CDR2 SVGIG (reference sequence). The chain's CDR3 is CAWSLGAGRRGEAFF. CDR3 sequence (DNA): TGTGCCTGGAGTTTAGGGGCGGGGAGACGTGGTGAAGCTTTCTTT.

CDR3 bases: TGTGCCAGCAGCAACGACAGGGGGCGTGAAAAACTGTTTTTT. Translation gives CASSNDRGREKLFF. This sequence joins TRBV7-2 and TRBJ1-4, with 10 bases that match TRBD1. The CDR3 length is 14 residues. Unmatched junction bases numbered 4, after V lost 5 bases and J lost 7 bases. CDR1 is SGHTA, CDR2 FQGNSA, per germline.

This clone was recorded a few times. The chain employs TRBV27 and TRBJ1-1; D may be TRBD1 (6 bases). Germline-derived CDR1 and CDR2 are MNHEY and SMNVEV (reference sequence). This CDR3 contains 15 residues. V was shortened by 3 bases and J by 8 bases, with 19 bases between the two germline ends. The chain's CDR3 is CASSLAGALLAEAFF. The CDR3 region has the DNA TGTGCCAGCAGTTTGGCAGGGGCGTTGCTAGCGGAAGCTTTCTTT.

This clone came up a few times. The chain recombines TRBV27 with TRBJ1-2; D uncertain. CDR1 MNHEY and CDR2 SMNVEV come from the germline V gene (reference sequence). V gave up 2 bases and J gave up 5 bases, with 12 bases separating them. The length of the CDR3 is 14 residues. CDR3 DNA: TGTGCCAGCAGTTTAAACGGGTTCGAGTATGGCTACACCTTC. This sequence encodes CASSLNGFEYGYTF.

This chain links TRBV2 with TRBJ2-5, with TRBD2 as a possible D gene (6 bases). The CDR3 contains 16 residues. V lost 3 bases, J lost 7 bases, and 21 bases lay in between. Germline assignment: CDR1 SNHLY and CDR2 FYNNEI. CDR3 protein: CASSEESGLPVGTQYF. The CDR3, as DNA: TGTGCCAGCAGTGAGGAATCGGGACTCCCGGTCGGGACCCAGTACTTC.

The genes are TRBV12-2 and TRBJ1-6. TRBV12-2 is designated a pseudogene. The CDR3 is made up of 16 amino acids. CDR3 bases: TGTGCAAGTCGCTTAGTGGAGATTACCTATAATTCACCCCTCCACTTT. This codes for CASRLVEITYNSPLHF.

The table lists this clone with a count of one. This chain connects TRBV5-4 to TRBJ2-3; tentatively, D is TRBD2 (5 bases). Germline loops: CDR1 SGHNT, CDR2 YYREEE (reference sequence). The ends were cut back, 4 bases at V and 4 bases at J, with 16 bases in the middle. The CDR3 is made up of 15 amino acids. The CDR3, as DNA: TGTGCCAGCAGCCCCCGGCGGCTAGCACCAGATACGCAGTATTTT. It yields the protein CASSPRRLAPDTQYF. The entire variable domain, with the rest obtained from reference TRBV5-4 and TRBJ2-3, is as follows: ETGVTQSPTHLIKTRGQQVTLRCSSQSGHNTVSWYQQALGQGPQFIFQYYREEENGRGNFPPRFSGLQFPNYSSELNVNALELDDSALYLCASSPRRLAPDTQYFGPGTRLTVL.

The V gene is TRBV29-1, the J gene TRBJ1-1; the match to TRBD1 covers 9 bases. J gave up 4 bases and V 6 bases, and 9 bases lay outside the gene matches. Germline V gene data show CDR1 as SQVTM and CDR2 as ANQGSEA. The CDR3 is 14 residues long. The CDR3 DNA follows: TGCAGCGTCCCGGGACAGGGAGCGGGCACTGAAGCTTTCTTT. As protein: CSVPGQGAGTEAFF.

For the CDR3, the DNA is TGCGCCAGCAGCGCCGGCATGGGAATAGGGTACTTC. It codes for CASSAGMGIGYF. This chain uses TRBV5-1 with TRBJ2-7; D remains unclear. Trimming pared 4 bases from V and 12 bases from J, leaving 17 bases between. Germline lookup yields CDR1 SGHRS and CDR2 YFSETQ. This CDR3 is built from 12 residues.

The gene calls are TRBV2 and TRBJ1-5, with D tentatively TRBD1 (5 bases). Deletions cut 8 bases from V and 0 bases from J, with 17 bases between. CDR1 is SNHLY, CDR2 FYNNEI, per germline. The CDR3 extends over 16 amino acids. The CDR3 spells CASQTTGANSNQPQHF. The CDR3 DNA follows: TGTGCCAGCCAGACTACAGGCGCGAATAGCAATCAGCCCCAGCATTTT.

V is TRBV19 and J is TRBJ1-6, with 8 positions matching TRBD1. The CDR3 is 16 residues long. The germline V gene encodes CDR1 LNHDA and CDR2 SQIVND (reference sequence). With 3 bases clipped from V and 12 bases from J, the junction kept 13 bases outside the gene matches. The CDR3 sequence is CASSMGLWDRPEPLHF. CDR3 coding DNA: TGTGCCAGTAGTATGGGATTGTGGGACAGGCCGGAACCCCTCCACTTT.

The V call is TRBV3-1 (or the pseudogene TRBV3-2), the J call TRBJ1-5; D ambiguous. Between the trimmed V and J ends, which lost 4 bases and 2 bases, there was a span of 18 bases. The V gene's germline CDR1 is LGHDT and CDR2 YNNKEL (reference sequence). The CDR3 covers 17 residues. The CDR3 sequence is CASSPSRSYEGNQPQHF. The CDR3 DNA reads as TGTGCCAGCAGCCCTAGTAGGTCGTATGAGGGCAATCAGCCCCAGCATTTT.

The rearrangement links TRBV2 to TRBJ1-5; TRBD1 matches 7 bases. Germline V gene sequence: CDR1 SNHLY, CDR2 FYNNEI. This CDR3 has 14 residues. V lost 7 bases and J lost 5; bases outside the gene matches: 8. The CDR3 sequence: CASTTGGGHQPQHF. CDR3 bases: TGTGCCAGCACGACGGGAGGGGGCCATCAGCCCCAGCATTTT. Combining the CDR3 with reference TRBV2 and TRBJ1-5 gives the whole variable domain EPEVTQTPSHQVTQMGQEVILRCVPISNHLYFYWYRQILGQKVEFLVSFYNNEISEKSEIFDDQFSVERPDGSNFTLKIRSTKLEDSAMYFCASTTGGGHQPQHFGDGTRLSIL.